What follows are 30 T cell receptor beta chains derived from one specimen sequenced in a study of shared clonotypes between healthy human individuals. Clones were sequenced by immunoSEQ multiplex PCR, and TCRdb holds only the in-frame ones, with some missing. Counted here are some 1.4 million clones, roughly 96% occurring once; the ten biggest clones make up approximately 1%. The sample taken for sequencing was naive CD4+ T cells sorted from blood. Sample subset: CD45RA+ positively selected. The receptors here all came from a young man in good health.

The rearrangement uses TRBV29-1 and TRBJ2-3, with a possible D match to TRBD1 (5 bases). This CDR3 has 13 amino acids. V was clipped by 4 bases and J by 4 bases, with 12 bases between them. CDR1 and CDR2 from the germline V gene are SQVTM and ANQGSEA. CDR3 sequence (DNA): TGCAGCGTTGCGGCAGGGTCCGCAGATACGCAGTATTTT. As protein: CSVAAGSADTQYF.

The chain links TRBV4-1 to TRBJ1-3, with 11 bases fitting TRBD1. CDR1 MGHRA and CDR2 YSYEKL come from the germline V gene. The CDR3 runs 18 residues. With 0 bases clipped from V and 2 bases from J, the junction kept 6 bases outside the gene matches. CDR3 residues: CASSQDPGTGGTGNTIYF. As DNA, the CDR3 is TGCGCCAGCAGCCAAGATCCTGGGACAGGGGGAACTGGAAACACCATATATTTT.

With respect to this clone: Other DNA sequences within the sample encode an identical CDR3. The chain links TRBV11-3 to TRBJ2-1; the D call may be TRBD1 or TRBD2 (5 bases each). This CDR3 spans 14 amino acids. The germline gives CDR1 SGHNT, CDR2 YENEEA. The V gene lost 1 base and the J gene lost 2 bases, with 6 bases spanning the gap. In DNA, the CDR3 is TGTGCCAGCAGCTTAGGGGGGACCTACAATGAGCAGTTCTTC. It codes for CASSLGGTYNEQFF.

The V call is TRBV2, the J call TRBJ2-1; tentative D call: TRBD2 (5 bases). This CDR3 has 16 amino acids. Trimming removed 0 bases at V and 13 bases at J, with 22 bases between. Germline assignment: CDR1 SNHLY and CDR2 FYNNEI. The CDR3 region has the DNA TGTGCCAGCAGTGAAGCGAGGGTTTATACGGGGTCGGAACAGTTCTTC. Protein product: CASSEARVYTGSEQFF.

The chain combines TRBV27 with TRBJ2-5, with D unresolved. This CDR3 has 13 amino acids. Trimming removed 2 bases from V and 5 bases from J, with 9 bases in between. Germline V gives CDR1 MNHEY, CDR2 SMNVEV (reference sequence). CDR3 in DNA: TGTGCCAGCAGTTTAGGTTATCGGGAGACCCAGTACTTC. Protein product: CASSLGYRETQYF.

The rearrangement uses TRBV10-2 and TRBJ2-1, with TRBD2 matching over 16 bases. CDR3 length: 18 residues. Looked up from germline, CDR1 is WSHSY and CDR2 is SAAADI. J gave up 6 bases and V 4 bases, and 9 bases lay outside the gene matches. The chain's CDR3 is CASSVPGLAGGPRNEQFF. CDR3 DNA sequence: TGCGCCAGCAGTGTCCCGGGACTAGCGGGAGGGCCTCGCAATGAGCAGTTCTTC.

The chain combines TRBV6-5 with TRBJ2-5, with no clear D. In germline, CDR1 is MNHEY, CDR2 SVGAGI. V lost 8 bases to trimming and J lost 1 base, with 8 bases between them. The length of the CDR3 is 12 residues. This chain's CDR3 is CASLDFQETQYF. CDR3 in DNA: TGTGCCAGCTTAGACTTCCAAGAGACCCAGTACTTC.

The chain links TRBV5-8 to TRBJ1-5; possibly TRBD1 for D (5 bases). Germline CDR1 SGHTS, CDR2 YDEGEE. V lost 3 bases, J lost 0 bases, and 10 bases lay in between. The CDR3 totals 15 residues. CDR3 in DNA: TGTGCCAGCAGCTCCGGGACTTATAGCAATCAGCCCCAGCATTTT. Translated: CASSSGTYSNQPQHF. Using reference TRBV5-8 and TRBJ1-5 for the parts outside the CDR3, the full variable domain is EAGVTQSPTHLIKTRGQQATLRCSPISGHTSVYWYQQALGLGLQFLLWYDEGEERNRGNFPPRFSGRQFPNYSSELNVNALELEDSALYLCASSSGTYSNQPQHFGDGTRLSIL.

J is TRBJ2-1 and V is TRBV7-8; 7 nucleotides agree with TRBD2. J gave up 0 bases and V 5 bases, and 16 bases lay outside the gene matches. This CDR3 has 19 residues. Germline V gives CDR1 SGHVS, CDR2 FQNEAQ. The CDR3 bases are TGTGCCAGCAGCCCAAGGTGGGAAGCGGGAACACACTCCTACAATGAGCAGTTCTTC. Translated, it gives CASSPRWEAGTHSYNEQFF.

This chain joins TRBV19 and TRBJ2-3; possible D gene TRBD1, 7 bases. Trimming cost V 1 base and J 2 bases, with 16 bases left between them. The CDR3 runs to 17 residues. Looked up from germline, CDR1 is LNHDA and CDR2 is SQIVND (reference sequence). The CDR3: CASSIGAGGGHTDTQYF. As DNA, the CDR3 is TGTGCCAGTAGTATAGGGGCAGGGGGAGGACACACAGATACGCAGTATTTT. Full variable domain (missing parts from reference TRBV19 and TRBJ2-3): DGGITQSPKYLFRKEGQNVTLSCEQNLNHDAMYWYRQDPGQGLRLIYYSQIVNDFQKGDIAEGYSVSREKKESFPLTVTSAQKNPTAFYLCASSIGAGGGHTDTQYFGPGTRLTVL.

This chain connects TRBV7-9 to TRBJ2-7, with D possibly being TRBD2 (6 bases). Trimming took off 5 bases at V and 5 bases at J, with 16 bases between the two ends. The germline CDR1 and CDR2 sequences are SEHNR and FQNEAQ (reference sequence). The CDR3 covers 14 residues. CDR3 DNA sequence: TGTGCCAGCAGCCTTAGCGGAAGGGGAAACGAGCAGTACTTC. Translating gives CASSLSGRGNEQYF.

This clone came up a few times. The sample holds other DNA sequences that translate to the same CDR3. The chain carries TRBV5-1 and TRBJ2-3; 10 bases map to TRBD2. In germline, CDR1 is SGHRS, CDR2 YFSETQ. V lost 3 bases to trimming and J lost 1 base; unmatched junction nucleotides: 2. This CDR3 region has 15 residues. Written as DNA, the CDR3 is TGCGCCAGCAGCTCCGGACTAGCGGGCACAGATACGCAGTATTTT. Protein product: CASSSGLAGTDTQYF. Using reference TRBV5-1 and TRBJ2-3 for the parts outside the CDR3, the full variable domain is KAGVTQTPRYLIKTRGQQVTLSCSPISGHRSVSWYQQTPGQGLQFLFEYFSETQRNKGNFPGRFSGRQFSNSRSEMNVSTLELGDSALYLCASSSGLAGTDTQYFGPGTRLTVL.

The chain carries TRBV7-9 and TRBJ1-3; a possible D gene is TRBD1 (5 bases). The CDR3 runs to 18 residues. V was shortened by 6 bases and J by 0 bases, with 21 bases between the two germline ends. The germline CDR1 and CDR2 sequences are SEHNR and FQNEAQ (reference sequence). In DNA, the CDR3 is TGTGCCAGCAGGAGCTCTTTCGGCAGGGTGGGCTCTGGAAACACCATATATTTT. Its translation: CASRSSFGRVGSGNTIYF. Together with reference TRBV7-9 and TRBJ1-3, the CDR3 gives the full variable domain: DTGVSQNPRHKITKRGQNVTFRCDPISEHNRLYWYRQTLGQGPEFLTYFQNEAQLEKSRLLSDRFSAERPKGSFSTLEIQRTEQGDSAMYLCASRSSFGRVGSGNTIYFGEGSWLTVV.

CDR3: CASSIGDRDYNEQFF. CDR3 nucleotide sequence: TGTGCCAGTAGTATTGGGGACAGGGACTACAATGAGCAGTTCTTC. V usage is TRBV19 and J usage is TRBJ2-1; 9 positions agree with TRBD1. Trimming at V came to 3 bases and at J to 3 bases, leaving 3 bases not matched to a gene. The CDR3 runs 15 residues. CDR1 LNHDA and CDR2 SQIVND come from the germline V gene (reference sequence).

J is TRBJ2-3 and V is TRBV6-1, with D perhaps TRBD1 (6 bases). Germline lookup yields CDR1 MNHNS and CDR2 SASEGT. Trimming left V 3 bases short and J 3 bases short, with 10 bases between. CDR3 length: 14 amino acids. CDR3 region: CASSENRATDTQYF. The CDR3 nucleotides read TGTGCCAGCAGTGAGAACAGGGCGACAGATACGCAGTATTTT.

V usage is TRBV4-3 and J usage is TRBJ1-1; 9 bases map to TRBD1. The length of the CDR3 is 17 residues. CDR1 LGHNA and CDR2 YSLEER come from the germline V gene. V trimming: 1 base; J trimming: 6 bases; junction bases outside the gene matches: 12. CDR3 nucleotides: TGCGCCAGCAGCCAAGCTCCCCCCGGACAGGGGTTGGCTGAAGCTTTCTTT. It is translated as CASSQAPPGQGLAEAFF.

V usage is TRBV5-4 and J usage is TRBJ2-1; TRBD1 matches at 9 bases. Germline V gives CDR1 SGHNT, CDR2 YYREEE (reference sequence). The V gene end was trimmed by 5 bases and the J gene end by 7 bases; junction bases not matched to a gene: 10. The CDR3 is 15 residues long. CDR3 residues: CASRGGQGGRNEQFF. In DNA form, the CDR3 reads TGTGCCAGCAGGGGGGGACAGGGAGGGCGAAATGAGCAGTTCTTC.

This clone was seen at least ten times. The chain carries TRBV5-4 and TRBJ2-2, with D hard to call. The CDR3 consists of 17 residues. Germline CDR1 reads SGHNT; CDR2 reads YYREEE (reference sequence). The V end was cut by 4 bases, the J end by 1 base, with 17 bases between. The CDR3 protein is CASSGLGAPGNTGELFF. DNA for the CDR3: TGTGCCAGCAGCGGTCTTGGAGCGCCCGGGAACACCGGGGAGCTGTTTTTT.

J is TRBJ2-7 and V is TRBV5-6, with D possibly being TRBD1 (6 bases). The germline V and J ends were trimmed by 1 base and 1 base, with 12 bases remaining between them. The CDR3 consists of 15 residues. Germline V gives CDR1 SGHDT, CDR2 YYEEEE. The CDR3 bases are TGTGCCAGCAGCTTGTTTCGGACAGAATCCTACGAGCAGTACTTC. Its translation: CASSLFRTESYEQYF.

The CDR3 spells CASSELGDSGSRFF. The CDR3 nucleotides read TGTGCCAGCAGTGAATTAGGGGATAGCGGGAGTCGGTTCTTC. The chain has TRBV25-1 and TRBJ2-1; 9 positions agree with TRBD2. V lost 1 base and J lost 15; bases outside the gene matches: 10. Germline V gene sequence: CDR1 MGHDK, CDR2 SYGVNS. CDR3 length equals 14 residues.

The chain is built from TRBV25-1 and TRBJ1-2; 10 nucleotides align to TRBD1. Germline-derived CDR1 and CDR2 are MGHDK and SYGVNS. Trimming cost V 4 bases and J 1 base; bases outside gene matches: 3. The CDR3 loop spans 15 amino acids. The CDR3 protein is CASSVDRGINYGYTF. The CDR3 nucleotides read TGTGCCAGCAGTGTGGACAGGGGGATTAACTATGGCTACACCTTC.

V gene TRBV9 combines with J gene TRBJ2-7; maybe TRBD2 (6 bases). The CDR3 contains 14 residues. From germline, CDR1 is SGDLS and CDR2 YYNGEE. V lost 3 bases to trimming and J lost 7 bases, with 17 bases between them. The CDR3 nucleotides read TGTGCCAGCAGCGGATCGGGACTCGCATGGGAGCAGTACTTC. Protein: CASSGSGLAWEQYF.

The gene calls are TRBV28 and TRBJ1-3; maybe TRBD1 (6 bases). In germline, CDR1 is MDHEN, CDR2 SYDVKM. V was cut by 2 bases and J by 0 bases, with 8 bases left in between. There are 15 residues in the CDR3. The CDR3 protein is CASSLKTGSGNTIYF. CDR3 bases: TGTGCCAGCAGTTTAAAGACAGGCTCTGGAAACACCATATATTTT.

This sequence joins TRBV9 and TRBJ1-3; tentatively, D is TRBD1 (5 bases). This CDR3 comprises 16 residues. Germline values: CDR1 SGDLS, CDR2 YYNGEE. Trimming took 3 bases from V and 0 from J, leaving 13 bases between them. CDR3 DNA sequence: TGTGCCAGCAGCGGAAGTCGAGGGGACTCTGGAAACACCATATATTTT. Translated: CASSGSRGDSGNTIYF.

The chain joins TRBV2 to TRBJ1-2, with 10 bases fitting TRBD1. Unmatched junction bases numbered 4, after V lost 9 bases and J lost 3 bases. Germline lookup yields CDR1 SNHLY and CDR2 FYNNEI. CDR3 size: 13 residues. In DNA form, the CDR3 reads TGTGCCAGTGACAGGGGGCCGGACTATGGCTACACCTTC. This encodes CASDRGPDYGYTF. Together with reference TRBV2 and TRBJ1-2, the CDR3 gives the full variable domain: EPEVTQTPSHQVTQMGQEVILRCVPISNHLYFYWYRQILGQKVEFLVSFYNNEISEKSEIFDDQFSVERPDGSNFTLKIRSTKLEDSAMYFCASDRGPDYGYTFGSGTRLTVV.

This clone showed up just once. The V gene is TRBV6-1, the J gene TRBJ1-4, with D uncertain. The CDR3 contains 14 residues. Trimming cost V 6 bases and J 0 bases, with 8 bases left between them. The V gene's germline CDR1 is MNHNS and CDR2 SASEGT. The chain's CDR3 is CASSGTATNEKLFF. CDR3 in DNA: TGTGCCAGCAGCGGTACGGCAACTAATGAAAAACTGTTTTTT.

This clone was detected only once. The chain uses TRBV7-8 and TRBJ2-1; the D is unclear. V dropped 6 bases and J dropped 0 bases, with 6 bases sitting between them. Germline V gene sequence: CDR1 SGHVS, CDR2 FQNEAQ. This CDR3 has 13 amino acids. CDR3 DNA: TGTGCCAGCAGGCAGAGCTCCTACAATGAGCAGTTCTTC. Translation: CASRQSSYNEQFF.

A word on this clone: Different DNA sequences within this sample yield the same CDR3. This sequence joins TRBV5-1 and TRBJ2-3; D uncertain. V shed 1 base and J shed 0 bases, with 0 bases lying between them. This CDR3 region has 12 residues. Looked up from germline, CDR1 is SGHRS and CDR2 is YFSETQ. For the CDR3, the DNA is TGCGCCAGCAGCTTGAGCACAGATACGCAGTATTTT. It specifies CASSLSTDTQYF.

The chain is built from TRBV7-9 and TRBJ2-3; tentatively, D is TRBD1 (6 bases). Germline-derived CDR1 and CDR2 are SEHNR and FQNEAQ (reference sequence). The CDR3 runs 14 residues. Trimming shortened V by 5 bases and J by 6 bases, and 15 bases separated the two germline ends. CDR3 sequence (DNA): TGTGCCAGCAGCCCAGGACAGCCGGGGGATACGCAGTATTTT. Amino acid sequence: CASSPGQPGDTQYF.

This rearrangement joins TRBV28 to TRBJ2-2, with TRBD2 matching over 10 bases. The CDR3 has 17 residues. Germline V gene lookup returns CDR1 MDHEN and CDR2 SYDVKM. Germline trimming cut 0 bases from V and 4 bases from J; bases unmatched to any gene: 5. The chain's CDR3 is CASSLWLAGAITGELFF. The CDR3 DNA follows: TGTGCCAGCAGTTTATGGCTAGCGGGGGCGATCACCGGGGAGCTGTTTTTT.